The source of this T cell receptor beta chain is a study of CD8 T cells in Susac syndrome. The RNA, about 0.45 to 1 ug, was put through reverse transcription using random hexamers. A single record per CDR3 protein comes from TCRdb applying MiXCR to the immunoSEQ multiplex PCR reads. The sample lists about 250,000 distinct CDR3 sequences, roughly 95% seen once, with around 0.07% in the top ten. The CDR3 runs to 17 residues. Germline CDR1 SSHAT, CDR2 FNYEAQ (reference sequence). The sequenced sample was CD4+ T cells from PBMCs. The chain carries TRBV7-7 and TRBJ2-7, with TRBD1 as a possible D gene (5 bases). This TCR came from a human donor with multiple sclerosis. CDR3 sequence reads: CASSLEVLFPKGDEQYV. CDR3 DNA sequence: TGTGCTAGCAGCTTAGAGGTCCTCTTTCCCAAAGGGGACGAGCAGTACGTC.